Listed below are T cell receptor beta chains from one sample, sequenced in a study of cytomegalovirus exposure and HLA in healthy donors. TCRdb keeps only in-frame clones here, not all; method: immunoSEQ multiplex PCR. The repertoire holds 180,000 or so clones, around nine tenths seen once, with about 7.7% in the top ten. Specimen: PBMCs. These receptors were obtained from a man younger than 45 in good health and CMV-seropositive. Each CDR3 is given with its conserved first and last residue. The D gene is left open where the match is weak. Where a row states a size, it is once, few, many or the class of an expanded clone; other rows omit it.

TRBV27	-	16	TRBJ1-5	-	CASSSSWGVRDQPQHF	TGTGCCAGCAGCTCGTCTTGGGGGGTAAGGGATCAGCCCCAGCATTTT
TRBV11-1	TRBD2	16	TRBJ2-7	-	CASSLRIREGLYEQYF	TGTGCCAGCAGCTTGAGGATCCGGGAGGGCCTCTACGAGCAGTACTTC
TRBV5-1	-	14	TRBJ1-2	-	CASSLGGQNYGYTF	TGCGCCAGCAGCTTGGGGGGGCAGAACTATGGCTACACCTTC
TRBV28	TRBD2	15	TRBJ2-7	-	CASRPGLAGVYEQYF	TGTGCCAGCAGGCCGGGACTAGCGGGAGTATACGAGCAGTACTTC
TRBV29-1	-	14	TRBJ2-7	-	CSVTMGYRTYEQYF	TGCAGCGTTACGATGGGTTATAGGACCTACGAGCAGTACTTC
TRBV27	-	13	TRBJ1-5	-	CASSRGGNQPQHF	TGTGCCAGCAGTCGGGGTGGCAATCAGCCCCAGCATTTT
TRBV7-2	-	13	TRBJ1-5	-	CASSSEFNQPQHF	TGTGCCAGCAGCTCCGAGTTCAATCAGCCCCAGCATTTT
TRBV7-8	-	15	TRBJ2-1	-	CASSKRIGGNNEQFF	TGTGCCAGCAGCAAACGAATAGGGGGGAACAATGAGCAGTTCTTC
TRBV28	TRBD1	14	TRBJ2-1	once	CASTGQGAWNEQFF	TGTGCCAGCACGGGACAGGGGGCCTGGAATGAGCAGTTCTTC
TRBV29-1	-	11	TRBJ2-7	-	CSVATTYEQYF	TGCAGCGTTGCGACTACCTACGAGCAGTACTTC
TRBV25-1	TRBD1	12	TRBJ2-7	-	CASSGTGYEQYF	TGTGCCAGCAGTGGGACAGGGTACGAGCAGTACTTC
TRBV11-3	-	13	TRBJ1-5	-	CASSRNRDQPQHF	TGTGCCAGCAGCCGGAACAGGGATCAGCCCCAGCATTTT
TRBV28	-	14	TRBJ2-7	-	CASSAPGVSYEQYF	TGTGCCAGCAGTGCACCAGGGGTCTCCTACGAGCAGTACTTC
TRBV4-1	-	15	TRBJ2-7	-	CASSQEGDNNYEQYF	TGCGCCAGCAGCCAAGAGGGGGACAATAACTACGAGCAGTACTTC
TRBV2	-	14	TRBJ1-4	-	CASSASRGLGKLFF	TGTGCCAGCAGTGCCTCTCGGGGTCTTGGAAAACTGTTTTTT
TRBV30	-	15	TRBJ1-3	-	CAWRGSQGSGNTIYF	TGTGCCTGGAGGGGATCTCAGGGCTCTGGAAACACCATATATTTT
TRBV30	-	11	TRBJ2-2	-	CGSSNTGELFF	TGTGGGAGCTCGAACACCGGGGAGCTGTTTTTT
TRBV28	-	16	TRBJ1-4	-	CASSLDGAATNEKLFF	TGTGCCAGCAGTCTTGACGGAGCTGCAACTAATGAAAAACTGTTTTTT
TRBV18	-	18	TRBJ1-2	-	CASSPPAGRDGGSYGYTF	TGTGCCAGCTCACCACCGGCTGGCAGGGACGGAGGGTCCTATGGCTACACCTTC
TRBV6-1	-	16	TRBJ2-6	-	CASSEAESSGANVLTF	TGTGCCAGCAGTGAAGCAGAAAGCTCTGGGGCCAACGTCCTGACTTTC
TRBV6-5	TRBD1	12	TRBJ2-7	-	CASARGSYEQYF	TGTGCCAGCGCCAGGGGGAGCTACGAGCAGTACTTC
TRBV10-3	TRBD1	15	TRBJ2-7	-	CAISEYGTGENEQYF	TGTGCCATCAGTGAGTATGGGACAGGGGAAAACGAGCAGTACTTC
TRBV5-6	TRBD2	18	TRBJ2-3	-	CASSLTLTSGASTDTQYF	TGTGCCAGCAGCTTGACCCTTACTAGCGGAGCAAGCACAGATACGCAGTATTTT
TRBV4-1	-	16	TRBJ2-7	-	CASSLKVGAGTYEQYF	TGCGCCAGCAGCCTCAAGGTTGGGGCGGGGACCTACGAGCAGTACTTC
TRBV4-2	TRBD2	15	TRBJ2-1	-	CASSHQREGRNEQFF	TGTGCCAGCAGCCACCAGCGGGAGGGCCGGAATGAGCAGTTCTTC
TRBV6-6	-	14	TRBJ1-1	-	CASSPRPMNTEAFF	TGTGCCAGCAGCCCCCGACCTATGAACACTGAAGCTTTCTTT
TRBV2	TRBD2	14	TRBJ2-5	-	CASSGLAGEETQYF	TGTGCCAGCAGTGGGCTAGCGGGGGAGGAGACCCAGTACTTC
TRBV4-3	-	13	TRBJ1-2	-	CASSARGNYGYTF	TGCGCCAGCAGCGCCCGAGGAAACTATGGCTACACCTTC
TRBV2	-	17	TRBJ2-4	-	CASAEGQLGRTKNIQYF	TGTGCCAGCGCTGAGGGACAGCTCGGGAGGACCAAAAACATTCAGTACTTC
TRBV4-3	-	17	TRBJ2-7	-	CASSQEVGTFSSYEQYF	TGCGCCAGCAGCCAAGAGGTTGGAACTTTTAGCTCCTACGAGCAGTACTTC
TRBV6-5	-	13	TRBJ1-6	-	CASRPGFGSPLHF	TGTGCCAGCAGGCCAGGGTTTGGTTCACCCCTCCACTTT
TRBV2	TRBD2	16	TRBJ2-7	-	CASSGTTGGRLYEQYF	TGTGCCAGCAGTGGGACGACGGGCGGGAGATTGTACGAGCAGTACTTC
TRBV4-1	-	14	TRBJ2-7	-	CASSLYQGRNEQYF	TGCGCCAGCAGCCTCTATCAGGGGAGGAACGAGCAGTACTTC
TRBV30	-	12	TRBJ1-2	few	CAWSNGPGGYTF	TGTGCCTGGAGCAACGGTCCCGGTGGCTACACCTTC
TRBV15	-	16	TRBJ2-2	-	CATSSRTKGDTGELFF	TGTGCCACCAGCAGCCGGACAAAGGGGGACACCGGGGAGCTGTTTTTT
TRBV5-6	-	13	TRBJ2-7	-	CASSLGQAPEQYF	TGTGCCAGCAGCTTGGGACAGGCCCCCGAGCAGTACTTC
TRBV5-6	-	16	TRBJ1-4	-	CASSLDEDTTNEKLFF	TGTGCCAGCAGCTTGGACGAGGACACAACTAATGAAAAACTGTTTTTT
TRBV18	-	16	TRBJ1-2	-	CASSPRVEEDFYGYTF	TGTGCCAGCTCACCACGGGTGGAAGAGGACTTCTATGGCTACACCTTC